These 10 T cell receptor beta chains originate from one sample sequenced in a study of blood T cell repertoires in COVID-19. Libraries were prepared by immunoSEQ multiplex PCR; TCRdb keeps only in-frame clonotypes and omits some of them. This table has some 250,000 clones, approximately 83% appearing once. Specimen: peripheral blood. These TCRs come from a man aged 25-45 years who had recovered from COVID-19.

J is TRBJ1-2 and V is TRBV7-9, with 8 bases matching TRBD1. Germline V gene sequence: CDR1 SEHNR, CDR2 FQNEAQ (reference sequence). Germline trimming cut 1 base from V and 8 bases from J; bases unmatched to any gene: 6. This CDR3 region has 14 residues. The CDR3 DNA reads as TGTGCCAGCAGCTTAGAGGGCCAGGGGGCCGGCTACACCTTC. The encoded protein is CASSLEGQGAGYTF.

The chain combines TRBV2 with TRBJ1-5, with D unresolved. The germline V gene encodes CDR1 SNHLY and CDR2 FYNNEI. This CDR3 contains 12 residues. Trimming left V 3 bases short and J 7 bases short, with 7 bases between. DNA for the CDR3: TGTGCCAGCAGTGATGGTCAGCAGCCCCAGCATTTT. The encoded protein is CASSDGQQPQHF.

This CDR3 reads CASRKTSGGQETQYF. The CDR3 coding sequence is TGTGCCAGCAGAAAGACTAGCGGGGGCCAAGAGACCCAGTACTTC. The chain joins TRBV16 to TRBJ2-5; TRBD2 aligns across 12 bases. The germline gives CDR1 KGHSY, CDR2 FQNENV. The V segment lost 6 bases and the J segment 1 base; nucleotides outside the gene matches: 3. This CDR3 spans 15 amino acids.

This rearrangement joins TRBV16 to TRBJ1-6; weak D call: TRBD1 (5 bases). This CDR3 comprises 15 residues. V was pared by 0 bases and J by 6 bases, with 9 bases between. Germline V lookup: CDR1 KGHSY, CDR2 FQNENV. The CDR3 reads CASSQSQGSNSPLHF. The CDR3 DNA reads TGTGCCAGCAGCCAATCGCAGGGTAGTAATTCACCCCTCCACTTT.

V is TRBV7-2 and J is TRBJ1-1, with a weak D call TRBD1 (6 bases). Trimming stripped 4 bases from V and 4 bases from J, with 10 bases between. This CDR3 has 13 residues. CDR1 SGHTA and CDR2 FQGNSA come from the germline V gene. CDR3 coding DNA: TGTGCCAGCAGCTCCACAGGGAGCACTGAAGCTTTCTTT. It yields the protein CASSSTGSTEAFF.

The gene calls are TRBV9 and TRBJ2-3, with 12 positions matching TRBD2. The CDR3 is 16 residues long. V was pared by 4 bases and J by 6 bases, with 9 bases of the junction left unmatched. Germline V gene data show CDR1 as SGDLS and CDR2 as YYNGEE. DNA of the CDR3: TGTGCCAGCAGCCCATACCCTAGCGGGGGGGAGGATACGCAGTATTTT. Translated: CASSPYPSGGEDTQYF.

This clone is a singleton in its sample. J is TRBJ1-1 and V is TRBV5-1; 7 bases fit TRBD1. This CDR3 is 14 amino acids long. Germline V lookup: CDR1 SGHRS, CDR2 YFSETQ. V was pared by 4 bases and J by 11 bases, with 14 bases of the junction left unmatched. The CDR3 DNA follows: TGCGCCAGCAGCCCCCCTGCGGGACAGCTCAAGGCTTTCTTT. Protein: CASSPPAGQLKAFF.

J is TRBJ1-1 and V is TRBV7-9; D uncertain. Germline assignment: CDR1 SEHNR and CDR2 FQNEAQ (reference sequence). The CDR3 sequence is 13 residues long. Trimming removed 7 bases at V and 1 base at J, with 10 bases between. The CDR3 is CASTITTNTEAFF. CDR3 bases: TGTGCCAGCACCATTACTACGAACACTGAAGCTTTCTTT.

The rearrangement joins TRBV29-1 to TRBJ2-5; maybe TRBD2 (5 bases). Germline CDR1 SQVTM, CDR2 ANQGSEA. Trimming pared 3 bases from V and 7 bases from J, leaving 12 bases between. The CDR3 spans 12 residues. CDR3 sequence: CSVDLASGTQYF. CDR3 DNA: TGCAGCGTTGACTTAGCGTCGGGGACCCAGTACTTC.

V usage is TRBV11-3 and J usage is TRBJ2-1, with TRBD2 matching 8 bases. This CDR3 contains 15 residues. V was clipped by 1 base and J by 6 bases; unmatched bases: 5. Germline CDR1 is SGHNT and CDR2 is YENEEA. The CDR3 DNA reads TGTGCCAGCAGCTTAGCCGGCGGGGGGACCAATGAGCAGTTCTTC. Its translation is CASSLAGGGTNEQFF.